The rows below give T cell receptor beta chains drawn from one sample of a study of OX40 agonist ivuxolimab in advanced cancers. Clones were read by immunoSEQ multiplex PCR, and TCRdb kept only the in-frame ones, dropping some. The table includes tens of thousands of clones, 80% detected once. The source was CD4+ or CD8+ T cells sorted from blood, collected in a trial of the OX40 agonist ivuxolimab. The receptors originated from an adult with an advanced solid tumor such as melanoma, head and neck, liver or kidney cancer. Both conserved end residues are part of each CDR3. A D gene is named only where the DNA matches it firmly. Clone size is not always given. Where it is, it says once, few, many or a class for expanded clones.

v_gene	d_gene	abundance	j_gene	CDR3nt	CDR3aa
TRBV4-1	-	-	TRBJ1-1	TGCGCCAGCAGCCAAGCCTCGAACACTGAAGCTTTCTTT	CASSQASNTEAFF
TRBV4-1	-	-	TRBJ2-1	TGCGCCAGCAGCCAAGACGAAGACCTTCGGCTTTTCAATGAGCAGTTCTTC	CASSQDEDLRLFNEQFF
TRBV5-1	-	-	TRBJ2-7	TGCGCCAGCAGCTTCGGGAGACCCCTGTTCTCCTACGAGCAGTACTTC	CASSFGRPLFSYEQYF
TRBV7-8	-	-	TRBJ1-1	TGTGCCAGCAGCTTAGCGAGGGAGGCTTTCTTT	CASSLAREAFF
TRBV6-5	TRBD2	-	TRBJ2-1	TGTGCCAGCAGTTACTCGTTGCTAGCGGGAGTCCGAGAGCAGTTCTTC	CASSYSLLAGVREQFF
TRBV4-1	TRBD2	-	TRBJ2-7	TGCGCCAGCAGCCAAGTTTTTAGCGGGAGGGACTACGAGCAGTACTTC	CASSQVFSGRDYEQYF
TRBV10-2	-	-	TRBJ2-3	TGCGCCAGCAGGGGGACTGTCGGGGCAGATACGCAGTATTTT	CASRGTVGADTQYF
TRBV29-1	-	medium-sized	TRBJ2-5	TGCAGCGTTGAAAAGTTTCGTGCGGAGACCCAGTACTTC	CSVEKFRAETQYF
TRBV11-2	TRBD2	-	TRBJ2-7	TGTGCCAGCAGTTTTCTAGCGGGAGTGGGCGAGCAGTACTTC	CASSFLAGVGEQYF
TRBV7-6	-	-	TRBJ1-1	TGTGCCAGCAGCTCAATTGGGGGGCCCACTGAAGCTTTCTTT	CASSSIGGPTEAFF
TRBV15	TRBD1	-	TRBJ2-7	TGTGCCACCAGCAGGGGACAGGTCTACTCCTACGAGCAGTACTTC	CATSRGQVYSYEQYF
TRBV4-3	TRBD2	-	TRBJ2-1	TGCGCCAGCAGCCAAGAGGGGCTAGCGGGATACAATGAGCAGTTCTTC	CASSQEGLAGYNEQFF
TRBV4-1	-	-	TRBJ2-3	TGCGCCAGCAGGGACACGCAAGGGTTCGCAGATACGCAGTATTTT	CASRDTQGFADTQYF
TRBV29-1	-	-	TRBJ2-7	TGCAGCGTTGAAGGTGGCGGGTATGGGCAGTACTTC	CSVEGGGYGQYF
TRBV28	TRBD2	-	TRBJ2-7	TGTGCCAGCAGTTTCCCTAGCGGGAGGTCCTCCTACGAGCAGTACTTC	CASSFPSGRSSYEQYF
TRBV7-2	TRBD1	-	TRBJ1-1	TGTGCCAGCAGCTTGGGGGGGACAGGGGGACGGTCACGAGCTTTCTTT	CASSLGGTGGRSRAFF
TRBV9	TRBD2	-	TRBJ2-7	TGTGCCAGCAGCGCCGGGACTAGCGACGAGCAGTACTTC	CASSAGTSDEQYF
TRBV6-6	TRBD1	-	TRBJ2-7	TGTGCCAGCAGTTACTCCGGGACAGGGCCCTACGAGCAGTACTTC	CASSYSGTGPYEQYF
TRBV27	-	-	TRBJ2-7	TGTGCCAGCAGAAGACTCCAACAGACCTACGAGCAGTACTTC	CASRRLQQTYEQYF
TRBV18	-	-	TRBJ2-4	TGTGCCAGCTCACCCTGGGATGCTGTAGCCAAAAACATTCAGTACTTC	CASSPWDAVAKNIQYF
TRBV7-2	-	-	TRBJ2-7	TGTGCCAGCAGCTTAGCCGGGGTCTACGAGCAGTACTTC	CASSLAGVYEQYF
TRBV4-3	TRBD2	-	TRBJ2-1	TGCGCCAGCAGCCAAGCTTGGCGGGAGGGGGTGTTCTTC	CASSQAWREGVFF
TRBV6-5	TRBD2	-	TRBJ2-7	TGTGCCAGCGGACTAGCGGGGACCCGCGAGTACTTC	CASGLAGTREYF
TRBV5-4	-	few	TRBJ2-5	TGTGCCAGCAGCTTTCATGGGAAAAGGGAGACCCAGTACTTC	CASSFHGKRETQYF
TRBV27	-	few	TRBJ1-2	TGTGCCAGCAGTTTTGGGCAGGGTGGGGGCTACACCTTC	CASSFGQGGGYTF
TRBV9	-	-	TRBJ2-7	TGTGCCAGCAGCTTGACGCCGACGGGGGAGCAGTACTTC	CASSLTPTGEQYF
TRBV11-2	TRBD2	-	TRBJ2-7	TGTGCCAGCAGCCAGGGACTAGCGGGAGGCTACGAGCAGTACTTC	CASSQGLAGGYEQYF
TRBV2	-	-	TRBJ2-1	TGTGCCAGCAGAAGACAGGCGATGGAGCAGTTCTTC	CASRRQAMEQFF
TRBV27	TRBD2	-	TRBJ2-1	TGTGCCAGCAGTTGGGCTAGCGGGGGATTTAGCCATGAGCAGTTCTTC	CASSWASGGFSHEQFF
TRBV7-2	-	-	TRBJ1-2	TGCGCCAGCAGCCAAGAAATAACCGCCCCGGAGTATGGCTACACCTTC	CASSQEITAPEYGYTF
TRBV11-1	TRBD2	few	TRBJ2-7	TGTGCCAGCAGCTTAGCCAGCCCCTGGGAGGGCGAGCAGTACTTC	CASSLASPWEGEQYF
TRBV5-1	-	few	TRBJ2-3	TGCGCCAGCAGCTTGGAGACCTCACGACCCACAGATACGCAGTATTTT	CASSLETSRPTDTQYF
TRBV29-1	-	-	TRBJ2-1	TGCAGCGTTTCCCCCGGATACGAATCCTACAATGAGCAGTTCTTC	CSVSPGYESYNEQFF
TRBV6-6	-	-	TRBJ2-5	TGTGCCAGCAGCCCCCCATCGACAGGGAGGGAGACCCAGTACTTC	CASSPPSTGRETQYF
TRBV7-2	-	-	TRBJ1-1	TGTGCCAGCAGCACTCAAGGGGCGTTTGGGAACACTGAAGCTTTCTTT	CASSTQGAFGNTEAFF
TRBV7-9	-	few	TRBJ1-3	TGTGCCAGCAGCTTAGACAGGGCTGGAAACACCATATATTTT	CASSLDRAGNTIYF
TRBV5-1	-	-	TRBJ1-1	TGCGCCAGCAGATCGACAGAGAACACTGAAGCTTTCTTT	CASRSTENTEAFF
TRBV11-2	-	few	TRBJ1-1	TGTGCCAGCAGATACATGACAGACACTGAAGCTTTCTTT	CASRYMTDTEAFF
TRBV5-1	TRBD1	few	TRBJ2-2	TGCGCCAGCAGCTTCAGGGGGATCACCGGGGAGCTGTTTTTT	CASSFRGITGELFF
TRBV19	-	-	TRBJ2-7	TGTGCCAGTAGCTCTCCCGGGACACGTTTGTTCGAGCAGTACTTC	CASSSPGTRLFEQYF
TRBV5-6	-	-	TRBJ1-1	TGTGCCAGCACCCAACTGACAGTGAACACTGAAGCTTTCTTT	CASTQLTVNTEAFF
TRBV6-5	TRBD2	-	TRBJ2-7	TGTGCCAGCGGGACTAGCGGGAGGAACTCCTACGAGCAGTACTTC	CASGTSGRNSYEQYF
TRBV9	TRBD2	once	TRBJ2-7	TGTGCCAGCAGCCCACGGACTAGCTTCTACGAGCAGTACTTC	CASSPRTSFYEQYF
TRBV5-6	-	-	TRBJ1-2	TGTGCCAGCAGCTTGAAAGGGTACGGCTACACCTTC	CASSLKGYGYTF
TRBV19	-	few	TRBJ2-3	TGTGCCAGTAGTATACAGAACAGGCCTAGCACAGATACGCAGTATTTT	CASSIQNRPSTDTQYF
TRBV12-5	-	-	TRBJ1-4	TGTGCTAGTGGGGATTCGACTGGTGAAAAACTGTTTTTT	CASGDSTGEKLFF
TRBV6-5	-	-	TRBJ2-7	TGTGCCAGCAGTTCGCACCAGGGGAACGGCTACGAGCAGTACTTC	CASSSHQGNGYEQYF
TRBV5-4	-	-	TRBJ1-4	TGTGCCAGCAGCTTGTGGGGCGGGAGTGAAAAACTGTTTTTT	CASSLWGGSEKLFF
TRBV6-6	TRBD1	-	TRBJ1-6	TGTGCCAGCAGTTACTCTTCGGACAGGGCGAATTCACCCCTCCACTTT	CASSYSSDRANSPLHF
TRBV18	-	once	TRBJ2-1	TGTGCCACCACGAATAAGAATGAGCAGTTCTTC	CATTNKNEQFF
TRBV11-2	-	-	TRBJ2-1	TGTGCCAGCAGAGACGACCCGGGACTGGGATACAATGAGCAGTTCTTC	CASRDDPGLGYNEQFF
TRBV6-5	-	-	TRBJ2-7	TGTGCCAGCAGTTACCACTCCGCCTACGAGCAGTACTTC	CASSYHSAYEQYF
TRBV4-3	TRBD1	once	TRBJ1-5	TGCGCCAGCAGCCTTTGGATAGACAGGGGCAATCAGCCCCAGCATTTT	CASSLWIDRGNQPQHF
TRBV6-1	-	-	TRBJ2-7	TGTGCCAGCAGTGCGATAAGCGGGACAGGAGGAAACTTC	CASSAISGTGGNF